This T cell receptor (beta chain) derives from a study of blood T cell repertoires in COVID-19. Study background: Acute-phase and convalescent COVID-19 samples originated in the United States, Italy and Spain. The cDNA or gDNA used as material had been derived from T cells, B-cell-depleted T cells, or PBMCs.

Trimming cost V 2 bases and J 6 bases, with 16 bases left between them. CDR1 MNHEY and CDR2 SVGAGI come from the germline V gene. The CDR3 contains 16 residues. Authors' data handling: Amplifying reference gene primers gave estimates of nucleated cell counts. Produced via immunoSEQ multiplex PCR; TCRdb's table is partial and in-frame only. V and J calls and clone size follow that table, whereas D and trimming were derived from the DNA. Of some 120,000 clones in the sample, 75% to 95% were seen once. Input material: peripheral blood. The sequence derives from a human donor with active COVID-19. The donor label of this sample is uncertain. This chain links TRBV6-5 with TRBJ2-2, with no clear D. For the CDR3, the DNA is TGTGCCAGCAGTTACGACATGCCGTGGGCGTCCGGGGAGCTGTTTTTT. Residues: CASSYDMPWASGELFF.